Below are 5 T cell receptor beta chains sequenced from a single sample in a study of vaccination and CD4 T cells after COVID-19. Antigens of these TCRs are unknown. Scientists ran DNA taken from cultured CD4+ T cells through the Oncomine TCR Beta short-read assay for sequencing. MiXCR, run by TCRdb on the PCR reads, gives a single entry per CDR3 protein. In the table there are approximately 25,000 distinct CDR3 sequences, about three fifths of which are singletons. Treatment given: approximately nine-day PBMC culture with coronavirus spike peptide pools or control peptides (ViraFEST assay). The source material was CD4+ T cells from blood, cultured in vitro. The source of these receptors is a human donor who had recovered from COVID-19.

In its sample, this clonotype was seen a few times. V usage is TRBV28 and J usage is TRBJ1-1, with D hard to call. With 6 bases removed from V and 0 bases from J, the gap between germline ends came to 11 bases. The germline gives CDR1 MDHEN, CDR2 SYDVKM. CDR3 length: 14 amino acids. CDR3 nucleotides: TGTGCCAGCAGGTCCGGGCTACTGAACACTGAAGCTTTCTTT. Its protein product is CASRSGLLNTEAFF. Using reference TRBV28 and TRBJ1-1 for the parts outside the CDR3, the full variable domain is DVKVTQSSRYLVKRTGEKVFLECVQDMDHENMFWYRQDPGLGLRLIYFSYDVKMKEKGDIPEGYSVSREKKERFSLILESASTNQTSMYLCASRSGLLNTEAFFGQGTRLTVV.

This clonotype came up a few times. The rearrangement joins TRBV6-5 to TRBJ1-5, with a possible D match to TRBD1 (6 bases). Germline CDR1 is MNHEY and CDR2 is SVGAGI. The CDR3 loop spans 14 amino acids. V lost 2 bases and J 9 bases, leaving 14 bases between the germline ends. CDR3 loop: CASSYGRGGLPQHF. CDR3 nucleotides: TGTGCCAGCAGTTACGGGAGGGGGGGGCTGCCCCAGCATTTT.

DNA for the CDR3: TGTGCCAGCAGCTATTCCTTGGGGAAGGGCGACAATGAGCAGTTCTTC. Amino acids: CASSYSLGKGDNEQFF. J is TRBJ2-1 and V is TRBV7-9; D unclear. Germline values: CDR1 SEHNR, CDR2 FQNEAQ (reference sequence). Trimming cost V 4 bases and J 5 bases, with 18 bases left between them. The CDR3 length is 16 residues.

To note about this clonotype: A read error may produce the germline difference seen at one junction end. The CDR3 sequence is CASSQAAFYEQYF. The CDR3 coding sequence is TGCGCCAGCAGCCAAGCCGCCTTCTACGAGCAGTACTTC. J is TRBJ2-7 and V is TRBV11-1; D gene unclear. CDR1 is SGHAT and CDR2 is FQDESV in the germline V gene (reference sequence). This CDR3 has 13 residues.

The V and J genes are TRBV25-1 and TRBJ1-5; D remains unclear. The CDR3 is 12 residues long. Trimming removed 6 bases from V and 6 bases from J, with 9 bases in between. From germline, CDR1 is MGHDK and CDR2 SYGVNS. DNA for the CDR3: TGTGCCAGCAGCAACGGAGGTCAGCCCCAGCATTTT. Its protein product is CASSNGGQPQHF.